A selection of T cell receptor beta chains follows, all from one sample in a study of CD8 T cells in ankylosing spondylitis. TCRdb re-called the 5' RACE reads with MiXCR, one entry per CDR3 protein. The sample carries about 460,000 distinct CDR3 sequences, roughly 5% recorded once. Sequenced sample: blood, either unsorted or a sorted T cell fraction (not recorded which). These receptors originate from a male donor with ankylosing spondylitis. Each CDR3 is given with its conserved first and last residue. A D gene is named only where the DNA matches it firmly. Expanded clones get a size class; other rows say once, few or many, or leave the size out.

CDR3aa,CDR3nt,abundance,j_gene,v_gene,d_gene
CASSLGSLNPSTFYGYTF,TGCGCCAGCAGCTTGGGAAGTCTGAATCCCAGCACTTTCTATGGCTACACCTTC,many,TRBJ1-2,TRBV5-1,NA
CASSPTRGYWVKQYF,TGTGCCAGCAGCCCGACACGGGGGTATTGGGTCAAGCAGTACTTC,few,TRBJ2-7,TRBV7-2,NA
CASSSPGLVIDEQYF,TGTGCCAGCAGCTCGCCGGGACTAGTAATCGACGAGCAGTACTTC,few,TRBJ2-7,TRBV7-8,TRBD2
CASRLVGDDTGELFF,TGTGCCAGCAGGCTGGTCGGGGATGACACCGGGGAGCTGTTTTTT,many,TRBJ2-2,TRBV28,NA
CASILAGGEAFF,TGTGCCAGCATCTTAGCGGGGGGGGAAGCTTTCTTT,many,TRBJ1-1,TRBV6-5,NA
CASSLVVGYEQYF,TGTGCCAGCAGCTTAGTAGTAGGCTACGAGCAGTACTTC,many,TRBJ2-7,TRBV7-2,NA
CASRLIGTGREQYF,TGTGCCAGCAGGCTCATCGGGACAGGGCGCGAGCAGTACTTC,few,TRBJ2-7,TRBV27,TRBD1
CATSDPQGANTGELFF,TGTGCCACCAGTGACCCTCAGGGGGCGAACACCGGGGAGCTGTTTTTT,many,TRBJ2-2,TRBV24-1,TRBD1
CASSPRFWENTEAFF,TGTGCCAGCAGCCCCCGTTTTTGGGAGAACACTGAAGCTTTCTTT,many,TRBJ1-1,TRBV5-6,NA
CASSQEGGGNEQFF,TGCGCCAGCAGCCAAGAAGGAGGGGGCAATGAGCAGTTCTTC,many,TRBJ2-1,TRBV4-3,NA
CSPDRGITEAFF,TGCAGCCCAGACAGGGGAATCACTGAAGCTTTCTTT,many,TRBJ1-1,TRBV20-1,TRBD1
CASSEVGNSPLHF,TGTGCCAGCAGCGAAGTAGGTAATTCACCCCTCCACTTT,many,TRBJ1-6,TRBV3-1,NA
CASSLAGQGRTDTQYF,TGCGCCAGCAGCTTGGCAGGACAGGGGCGCACAGATACGCAGTATTTT,many,TRBJ2-3,TRBV5-1,TRBD1
CASSQRGVGTQYF,TGCGCCAGCAGCCAACGGGGGGTCGGGACCCAGTACTTC,many,TRBJ2-5,TRBV4-3,TRBD2
CASSPSGAPSYGYTF,TGTGCCAGCAGTCCATCGGGAGCTCCCAGCTATGGCTACACCTTC,many,TRBJ1-2,TRBV28,NA
CASSPAGTNNEQFF,TGTGCCAGCAGCCCAGCCGGGACTAACAATGAGCAGTTCTTC,many,TRBJ2-1,TRBV9,TRBD2
CASSLGPEGARHGYTF,TGTGCCAGCAGCTTAGGCCCCGAGGGGGCGCGGCATGGCTACACCTTC,NA,TRBJ1-2,TRBV13,TRBD1
CASSLPPWGGANEQFF,TGCGCCAGCAGCTTGCCCCCTTGGGGGGGTGCTAATGAGCAGTTCTTC,NA,TRBJ2-1,TRBV5-1,TRBD2
CASSLDSTPRQFF,TGTGCCAGCAGCTTAGATTCTACCCCTAGGCAGTTCTTC,many,TRBJ2-1,TRBV11-2,NA
CSASVGGQETQYF,TGCAGTGCTAGCGTCGGGGGACAGGAGACCCAGTACTTC,many,TRBJ2-5,TRBV20-1,NA
CSAIRTGQNEQYF,TGCAGTGCCATCCGGACAGGGCAGAACGAGCAGTACTTC,many,TRBJ2-7,TRBV20-1,TRBD1
CASSLNGNEQFF,TGTGCCAGCAGTTTAAATGGGAATGAGCAGTTCTTC,many,TRBJ2-1,TRBV12-3/TRBV12-4,NA
CASSLYRTSGNTIYF,TGTGCCAGCAGCTTATACAGAACCTCTGGAAACACCATATATTTT,many,TRBJ1-3,TRBV11-2,NA
CASSHSTSGDYEQYF,TGCGCCAGCAGCCACTCGACTAGCGGGGACTACGAGCAGTACTTC,many,TRBJ2-7,TRBV4-1,TRBD2
CASSQEGASGYTGELFF,TGCGCCAGCAGCCAAGAGGGGGCTAGCGGATACACCGGGGAGCTGTTTTTT,NA,TRBJ2-2,TRBV4-3,NA
CASSEKTQYF,TGTGCCAGCAGTGAAAAGACCCAGTACTTC,many,TRBJ2-5,TRBV2,NA
CASSLGGVVNSPLHF,TGTGCCAGCAGCTTGGGGGGGGTGGTTAATTCACCCCTCCACTTT,many,TRBJ1-6,TRBV7-9,NA
CATSRDRQGTPLHF,TGTGCCACCAGCAGAGATCGTCAGGGAACACCCCTCCACTTT,many,TRBJ1-6,TRBV15,NA
CASSPRQVLDTQYF,TGCGCCAGCAGCCCACGACAGGTTTTAGATACGCAGTATTTT,few,TRBJ2-3,TRBV5-1,NA
CSAVVGDGNQPQHF,TGCAGTGCCGTGGTGGGAGACGGCAATCAGCCCCAGCATTTT,many,TRBJ1-5,TRBV20-1,NA
CANSHRRDYGYTF,TGTGCCAACTCGCACCGTAGGGACTATGGCTACACCTTC,NA,TRBJ1-2,TRBV11-3,NA
CASSYSNRVDQPQHF,TGTGCCAGCAGTTACTCGAACAGGGTCGATCAGCCCCAGCATTTT,many,TRBJ1-5,TRBV6-5,NA
CASSSGTSGDSYNEQFF,TGTGCCAGCAGCTCGGGGACTTCAGGGGATTCCTACAATGAGCAGTTCTTC,many,TRBJ2-1,TRBV11-3,NA
CARTTGDNEQFF,TGTGCCAGAACTACAGGGGACAATGAGCAGTTCTTC,many,TRBJ2-1,TRBV7-9,TRBD1
CSAPRDGGMNTEAFF,TGCAGTGCTCCGCGCGACGGGGGGATGAACACTGAAGCTTTCTTT,many,TRBJ1-1,TRBV20-1,NA
CASSQGGGVRMNTEAFF,TGCGCCAGCAGCCAAGGAGGGGGGGTCAGAATGAACACTGAAGCTTTCTTT,many,TRBJ1-1,TRBV4-3,NA
CASSSSQAGNQPQHF,TGTGCCAGCAGCTCCTCACAGGCGGGCAATCAGCCCCAGCATTTT,many,TRBJ1-5,TRBV7-9,NA
CASSPKGAGSRTQYF,TGTGCCAGCAGCCCTAAAGGGGCGGGTTCCAGAACCCAGTACTTC,many,TRBJ2-5,TRBV7-2,NA
CASSLLGTSQETQYF,TGCGCCAGCAGCTTGTTAGGGACTTCACAAGAGACCCAGTACTTC,few,TRBJ2-5,TRBV5-1,NA
CASKYRPLPSYEQYF,TGTGCCAGCAAGTACAGACCCTTGCCCTCCTACGAGCAGTACTTC,many,TRBJ2-7,TRBV27,NA
CSATGLGEGYTF,TGCAGTGCTACAGGGTTGGGGGAGGGCTACACCTTC,NA,TRBJ1-2,TRBV20-1,NA
CASSFGGDYNEQFF,TGTGCCAGCAGCTTCGGAGGGGATTACAATGAGCAGTTCTTC,NA,TRBJ2-1,TRBV7-9,NA
CSARASPASGELFF,TGCAGTGCTAGGGCCAGTCCGGCGTCCGGGGAGCTGTTTTTT,many,TRBJ2-2,TRBV20-1,NA
CASSATLQETQYF,TGTGCCAGCAGCGCGACATTACAAGAGACCCAGTACTTC,many,TRBJ2-5,TRBV7-3,NA
CASSPPGGRFNEQFF,TGTGCCAGCAGTCCCCCTGGCGGGAGATTTAATGAGCAGTTCTTC,NA,TRBJ2-1,TRBV2,TRBD2
CASSGGTTYEQYF,TGTGCCAGCTCGGGAGGGACAACCTACGAGCAGTACTTC,many,TRBJ2-7,TRBV7-9,TRBD2
CASSLAQNLGGYTF,TGCGCCAGCAGCTTGGCCCAGAACCTCGGGGGCTACACCTTC,many,TRBJ1-2,TRBV5-1,NA
CASSYSPSGGAGRPLTTDTQYF,TGTGCCAGCAGTTACTCGCCTAGCGGGGGGGCCGGTCGCCCCCTCACAACAGATACGCAGTATTTT,NA,TRBJ2-3,TRBV6-2/TRBV6-3,TRBD2
CASGFTGGTEAFF,TGCGCCAGTGGCTTTACAGGGGGAACTGAAGCTTTCTTT,many,TRBJ1-1,TRBV5-1,TRBD1
CASSLDPASSLKAFF,TGTGCCAGCAGTCTTGACCCAGCCTCCTCGCTGAAAGCTTTCTTT,many,TRBJ1-1,TRBV3-1,NA